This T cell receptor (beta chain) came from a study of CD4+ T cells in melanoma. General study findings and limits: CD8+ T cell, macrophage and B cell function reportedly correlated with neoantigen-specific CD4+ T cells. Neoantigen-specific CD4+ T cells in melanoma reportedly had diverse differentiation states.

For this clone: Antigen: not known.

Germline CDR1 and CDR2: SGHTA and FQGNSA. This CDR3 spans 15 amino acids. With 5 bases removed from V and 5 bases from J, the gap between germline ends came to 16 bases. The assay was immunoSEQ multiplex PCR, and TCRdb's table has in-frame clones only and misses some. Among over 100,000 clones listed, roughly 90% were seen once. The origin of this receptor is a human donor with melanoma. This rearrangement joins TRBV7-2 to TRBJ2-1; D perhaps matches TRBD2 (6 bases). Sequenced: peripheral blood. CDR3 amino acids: CASSLGPGGNNEQFF. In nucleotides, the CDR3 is TGTGCCAGCAGCCTGGGCCCAGGAGGGAACAATGAGCAGTTCTTC. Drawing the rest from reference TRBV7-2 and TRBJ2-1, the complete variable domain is GAGVSQSPSNKVTEKGKDVELRCDPISGHTALYWYRQSLGQGLEFLIYFQGNSAPDKSGLPSDRFSAERTGGSVSTLTIQRTQQEDSAVYLCASSLGPGGNNEQFFGPGTRLTVL.